Following are 10 T cell receptor beta chains from one sample sequenced in a study of T cells in women clearing cervical HPV infection. Method: immunoSEQ multiplex PCR; TCRdb's copy keeps in-frame clones and lacks some. This table holds about 20,000 clones. Sequencing input: blood buffy coat. The receptors shown here come from a woman aged 18-70 years with a cervical HPV16 infection that either progressed to CIN3+ or cleared (not recorded which).

Comment on this clone: The CDR3 end falls 3 residues outside the read, so it is completed with the germline J gene. The chain carries TRBV2 and TRBJ2-3, with D possibly matching TRBD1 (5 bases). V dropped 4 bases and J dropped 1 base, with 12 bases sitting between them. This CDR3 is 15 amino acids long. In germline, CDR1 is SNHLY, CDR2 FYNNEI. The CDR3 bases that were read are TGTGCCAGCAGTGTTATTAGGGGCGGCACAGATACG. Amino acids: CASSVIRGGTDT. The entire CDR3 protein is CASSVIRGGTDTQYF.

As for this clone: The sequenced fragment ends 3 residues before the CDR3 boundary, so the rest is inferred from the germline J gene. The chain joins TRBV5-6 to TRBJ1-2, with no clear D. The CDR3 has 13 amino acids. Deletions cut 4 bases from V and 2 bases from J, with 9 bases between. Germline V gene lookup returns CDR1 SGHDT and CDR2 YYEEEE. CDR3 region: CASSPQLNYGYTF. CDR3 DNA (partial): TGTGCCAGCAGCCCACAGCTAAACTATGGC.

Remarks on this clone: The read stops 3 residues short of the end of the CDR3; the missing end is completed from the germline J gene. This specimen includes other DNA sequences encoding the same CDR3. The chain uses TRBV7-6 and TRBJ1-3, with D tentatively TRBD1 (5 bases). In germline, CDR1 is SGHVS, CDR2 FNYEAQ. The CDR3 length is 14 residues. Trimming left V 8 bases short and J 3 bases short, with 14 bases between. The sequenced CDR3 bases are TGTGCCAGCCAGGGCGGTCCTGATGGAAACACC. It translates to CASQGGPDGNT. The full CDR3 reads CASQGGPDGNTIYF.

Regarding this clone: The read ends 3 residues shy of where the CDR3 ends; the end is completed using the germline J gene. The chain uses TRBV7-2 and TRBJ1-2, with D perhaps TRBD1 (5 bases). Germline V gene sequence: CDR1 SGHTA, CDR2 FQGNSA. CDR3 length: 15 residues. The CDR3 DNA, read in part, is TGTGCCAGCAGGTCAAGCGGGGGGGTTATCTACGAC. Protein product: CASRSSGGVIYD. The complete CDR3 sequence is CASRSSGGVIYDYTF.

Details on this clone: The sequenced fragment ends 3 residues before the CDR3 boundary, so the rest is inferred from the germline J gene. V is TRBV5-4 and J is TRBJ1-2; unclear D gene. The CDR3 contains 15 residues. CDR1 is SGHNT and CDR2 is YYREEE in the germline V gene (reference sequence). Partial CDR3 DNA: TGTGCCAGCAGCTTGCGAAGCGGGGAGTACAATGAC. Its translation: CASSLRSGEYND. The full CDR3 is CASSLRSGEYNDYTF.

Details on this clone: The sequence runs out 3 residues before the end of the CDR3; the remainder is reconstructed from the germline J gene. V and J are TRBV6-1 and TRBJ1-5; 8 nucleotides agree with TRBD1. The CDR3 runs 15 residues. J gave up 3 bases and V 4 bases, and 5 bases lay outside the gene matches. The germline CDR1 and CDR2 sequences are MNHNS and SASEGT. This chain's CDR3 is CASSAGGENNQPQHF. The sequenced CDR3 bases are TGTGCCAGCAGTGCAGGGGGCGAGAACAATCAGCCC.

The CDR3 spells CASSPDMANTGELFF. The sequenced CDR3 bases are TGTGCCAGCTCACCAGACATGGCGAACACCGGGGAG. The genes are TRBV18 and TRBJ2-2; D unresolved. The read comes to an end 3 residues before the CDR3 does, leaving the germline J gene to fill in the end. V lost 2 bases and J 0 bases, leaving 7 bases between the germline ends. Germline V gene sequence: CDR1 KGHSH, CDR2 LQKENI. The CDR3 totals 15 residues. Together with reference TRBV18 and TRBJ2-2, the CDR3 gives the full variable domain: NAGVMQNPRHLVRRRGQEARLRCSPMKGHSHVYWYRQLPEEGLKFMVYLQKENIIDESGMPKERFSAEFPKEGPSILRIQQVVRGDSAAYFCASSPDMANTGELFFGEGSRLTVL.

This CDR3 is CASSDWTGRDQPQYF. The DNA read from the CDR3 is TGTGCCAGCAGTGACTGGACAGGGCGAGATCAGCCG. The chain employs TRBV6-1 and TRBJ2-3, with 8 bases aligning to TRBD1. With the read ending 3 residues before the CDR3 end, the germline J gene is used to fill in that end. The CDR3 extends over 15 amino acids. Germline V gene lookup returns CDR1 MNHNS and CDR2 SASEGT.

With regard to this clone: Read data end 3 residues before the CDR3 end; the end is taken from the germline J gene. The V and J genes are TRBV7-9 and TRBJ2-2, with 9 nucleotides matching TRBD1. Germline CDR1 is SEHNR and CDR2 is FQNEAQ (reference sequence). There are 14 residues in the CDR3. The sequenced CDR3 bases are TGTGCCAGCAGCGGACAGGGGTTGGAGGAAAAG. Translation: CASSGQGLEEK. The full CDR3 protein reads CASSGQGLEEKLFF.

This clone is labeled medium-sized based on frequency. The CDR3 end is not reached by the read, which stops 3 residues before it; the germline J gene fills it in. This sequence joins TRBV18 and TRBJ2-1, with a tentative D call TRBD2 (7 bases). V gave up 5 bases and J gave up 5 bases, with 16 bases separating them. The CDR3 loop spans 15 amino acids. The germline CDR1 and CDR2 sequences are KGHSH and LQKENI. The part of the CDR3 DNA that was read is TGTGCCAGCTCAGGAAACAGGGAGGGGAACAATGAG. Translating gives CASSGNREGNNE. The complete CDR3 protein is CASSGNREGNNEQFF.